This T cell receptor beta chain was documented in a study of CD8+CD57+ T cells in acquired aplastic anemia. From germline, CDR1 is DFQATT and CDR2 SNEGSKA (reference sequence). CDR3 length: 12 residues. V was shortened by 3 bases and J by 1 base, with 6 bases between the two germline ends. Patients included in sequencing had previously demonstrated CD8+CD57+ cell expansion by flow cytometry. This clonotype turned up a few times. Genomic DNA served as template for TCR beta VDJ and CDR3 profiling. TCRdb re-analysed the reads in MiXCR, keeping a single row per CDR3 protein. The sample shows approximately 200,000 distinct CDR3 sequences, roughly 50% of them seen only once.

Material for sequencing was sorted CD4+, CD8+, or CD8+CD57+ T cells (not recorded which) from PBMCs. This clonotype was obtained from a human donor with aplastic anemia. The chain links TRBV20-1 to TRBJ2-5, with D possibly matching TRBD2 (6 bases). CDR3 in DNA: TGCAGTGCTAGGGGGGGCCAAGAGACCCAGTACTTC. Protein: CSARGGQETQYF.